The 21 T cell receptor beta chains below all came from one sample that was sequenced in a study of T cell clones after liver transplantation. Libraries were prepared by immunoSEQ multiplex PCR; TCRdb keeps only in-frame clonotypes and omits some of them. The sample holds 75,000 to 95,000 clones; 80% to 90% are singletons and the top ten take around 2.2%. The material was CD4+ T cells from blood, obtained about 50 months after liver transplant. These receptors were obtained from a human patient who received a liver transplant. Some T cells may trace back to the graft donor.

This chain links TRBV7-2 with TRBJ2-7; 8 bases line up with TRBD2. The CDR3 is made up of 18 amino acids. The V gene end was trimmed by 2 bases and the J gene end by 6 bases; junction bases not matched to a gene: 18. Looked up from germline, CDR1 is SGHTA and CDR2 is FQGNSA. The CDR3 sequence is CASSLRDSGAHRGVEQYF. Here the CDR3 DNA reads TGTGCCAGCAGCTTACGGGATAGCGGGGCTCATCGGGGGGTCGAGCAGTACTTC.

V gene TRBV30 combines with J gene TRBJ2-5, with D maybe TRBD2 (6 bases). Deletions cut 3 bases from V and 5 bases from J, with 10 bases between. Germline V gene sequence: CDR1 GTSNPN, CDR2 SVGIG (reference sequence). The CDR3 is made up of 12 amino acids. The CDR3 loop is CAWRTRGETQYF. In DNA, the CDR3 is TGTGCCTGGAGGACCCGGGGGGAGACCCAGTACTTC.

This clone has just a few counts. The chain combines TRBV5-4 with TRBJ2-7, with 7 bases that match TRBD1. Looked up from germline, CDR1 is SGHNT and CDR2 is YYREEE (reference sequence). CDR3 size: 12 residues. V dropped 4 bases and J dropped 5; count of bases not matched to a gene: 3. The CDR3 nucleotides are TGTGCCAGCAGCCTGACAGGGCACGAGCAGTACTTC. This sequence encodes CASSLTGHEQYF. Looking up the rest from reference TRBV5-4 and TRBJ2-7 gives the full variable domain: ETGVTQSPTHLIKTRGQQVTLRCSSQSGHNTVSWYQQALGQGPQFIFQYYREEENGRGNFPPRFSGLQFPNYSSELNVNALELDDSALYLCASSLTGHEQYFGPGTRLTVT.

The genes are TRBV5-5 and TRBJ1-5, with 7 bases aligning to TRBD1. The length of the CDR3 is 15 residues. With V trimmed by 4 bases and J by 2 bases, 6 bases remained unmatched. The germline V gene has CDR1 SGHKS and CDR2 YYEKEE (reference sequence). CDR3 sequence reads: CASSRDSGGNQPQHF. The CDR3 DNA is TGTGCCAGCAGCCGGGACAGCGGAGGCAATCAGCCCCAGCATTTT.

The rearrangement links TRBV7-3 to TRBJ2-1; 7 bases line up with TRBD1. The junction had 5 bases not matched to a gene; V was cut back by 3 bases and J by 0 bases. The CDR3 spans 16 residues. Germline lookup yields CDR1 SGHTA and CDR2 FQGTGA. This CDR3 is CASSLTGTSSYNEQFF. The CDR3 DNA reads TGTGCCAGCAGCTTGACAGGGACCAGCTCCTACAATGAGCAGTTCTTC. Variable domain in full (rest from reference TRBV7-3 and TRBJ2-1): GAGVSQTPSNKVTEKGKYVELRCDPISGHTALYWYRQSLGQGPEFLIYFQGTGAADDSGLPNDRFFAVRPEGSVSTLKIQRTERGDSAVYLCASSLTGTSSYNEQFFGPGTRLTVL.

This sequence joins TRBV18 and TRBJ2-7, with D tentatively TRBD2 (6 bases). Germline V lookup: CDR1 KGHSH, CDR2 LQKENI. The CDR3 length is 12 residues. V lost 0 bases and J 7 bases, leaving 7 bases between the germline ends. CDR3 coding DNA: TGTGCCAGCTCACCACCGGGGGGTGAGCAGTACTTC. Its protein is CASSPPGGEQYF. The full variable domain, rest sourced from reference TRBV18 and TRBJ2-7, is NAGVMQNPRHLVRRRGQEARLRCSPMKGHSHVYWYRQLPEEGLKFMVYLQKENIIDESGMPKERFSAEFPKEGPSILRIQQVVRGDSAAYFCASSPPGGEQYFGPGTRLTVT.

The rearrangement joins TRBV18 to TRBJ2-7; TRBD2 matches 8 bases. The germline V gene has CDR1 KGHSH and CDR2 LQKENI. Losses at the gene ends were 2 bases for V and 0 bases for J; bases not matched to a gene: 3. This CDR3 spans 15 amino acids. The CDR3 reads CASSPVAGSSYEQYF. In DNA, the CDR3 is TGTGCCAGCTCACCAGTAGCGGGGAGCTCCTACGAGCAGTACTTC.

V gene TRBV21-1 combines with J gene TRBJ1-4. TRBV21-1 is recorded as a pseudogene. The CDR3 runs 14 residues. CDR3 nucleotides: TGTGCCAGCACCGCAGGGACCAACGGTGAAAAACTGTTTTTT. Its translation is CASTAGTNGEKLFF.

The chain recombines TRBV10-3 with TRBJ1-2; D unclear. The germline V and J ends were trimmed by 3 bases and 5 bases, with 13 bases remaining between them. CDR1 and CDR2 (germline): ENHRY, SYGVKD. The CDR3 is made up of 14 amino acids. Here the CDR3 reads CAISEAREGYGYTF. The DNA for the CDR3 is TGTGCCATCAGTGAAGCGAGGGAAGGGTATGGCTACACCTTC.

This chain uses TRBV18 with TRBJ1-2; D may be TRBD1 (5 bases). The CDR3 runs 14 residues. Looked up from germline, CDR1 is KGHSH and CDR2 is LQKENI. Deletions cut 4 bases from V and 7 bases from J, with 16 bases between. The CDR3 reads CASSHGGEDSGYTF. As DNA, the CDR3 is TGTGCCAGCTCACACGGAGGGGAGGATTCTGGCTACACCTTC.

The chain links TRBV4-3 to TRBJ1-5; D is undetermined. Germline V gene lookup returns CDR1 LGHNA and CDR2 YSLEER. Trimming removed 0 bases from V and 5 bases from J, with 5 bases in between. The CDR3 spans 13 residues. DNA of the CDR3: TGCGCCAGCAGCCAAGACTACGATCAGCCCCAGCATTTT. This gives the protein CASSQDYDQPQHF.

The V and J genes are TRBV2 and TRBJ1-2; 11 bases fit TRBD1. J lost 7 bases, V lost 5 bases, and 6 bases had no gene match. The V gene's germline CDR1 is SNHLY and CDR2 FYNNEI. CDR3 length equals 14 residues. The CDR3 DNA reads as TGTGCCAGCAGTACGGGACAGGGGGTAGTTGGCTACACCTTC. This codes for CASSTGQGVVGYTF.

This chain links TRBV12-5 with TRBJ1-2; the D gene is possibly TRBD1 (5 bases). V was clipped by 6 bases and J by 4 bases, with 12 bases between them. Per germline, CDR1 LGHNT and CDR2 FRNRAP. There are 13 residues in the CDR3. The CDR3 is CASGQTGSYGYTF. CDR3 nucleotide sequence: TGTGCTAGTGGCCAAACAGGTTCCTATGGCTACACCTTC. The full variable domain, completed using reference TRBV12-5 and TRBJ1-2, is DARVTQTPRHKVTEMGQEVTMRCQPILGHNTVFWYRQTMMQGLELLAYFRNRAPLDDSGMPKDRFSAEMPDATLATLKIQPSEPRDSAVYFCASGQTGSYGYTFGSGTRLTVV.

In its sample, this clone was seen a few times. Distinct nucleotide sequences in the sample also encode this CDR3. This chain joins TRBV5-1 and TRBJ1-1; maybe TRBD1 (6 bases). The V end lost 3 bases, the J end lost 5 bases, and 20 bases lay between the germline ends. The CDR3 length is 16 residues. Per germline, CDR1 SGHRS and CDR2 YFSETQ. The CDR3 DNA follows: TGCGCCAGCAGCTCGGGTGGGTTGGGGGGCGAGACTGAAGCTTTCTTT. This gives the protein CASSSGGLGGETEAFF.

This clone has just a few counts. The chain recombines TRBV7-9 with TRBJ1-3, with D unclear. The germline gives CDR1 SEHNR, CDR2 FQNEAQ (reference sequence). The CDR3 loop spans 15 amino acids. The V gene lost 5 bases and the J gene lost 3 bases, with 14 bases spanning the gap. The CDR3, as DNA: TGTGCCAGCAGCCCCCCCCGGAGGGTTGGAAACACCATATATTTT. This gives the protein CASSPPRRVGNTIYF.

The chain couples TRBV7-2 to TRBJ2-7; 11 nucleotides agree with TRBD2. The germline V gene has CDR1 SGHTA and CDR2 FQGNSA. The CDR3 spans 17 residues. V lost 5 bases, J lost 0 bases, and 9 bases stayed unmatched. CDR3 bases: TGTGCCAGCAGCCCCGGTAGCGGGAGGGCGAGCTCCTACGAGCAGTACTTC. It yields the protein CASSPGSGRASSYEQYF.

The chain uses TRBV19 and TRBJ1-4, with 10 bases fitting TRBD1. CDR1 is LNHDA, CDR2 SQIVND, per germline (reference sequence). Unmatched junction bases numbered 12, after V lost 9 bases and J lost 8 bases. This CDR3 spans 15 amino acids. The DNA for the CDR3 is TGTGCCAGCAAGTTTCCGGGACAGGGGAACGAAAAACTGTTTTTT. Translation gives CASKFPGQGNEKLFF.

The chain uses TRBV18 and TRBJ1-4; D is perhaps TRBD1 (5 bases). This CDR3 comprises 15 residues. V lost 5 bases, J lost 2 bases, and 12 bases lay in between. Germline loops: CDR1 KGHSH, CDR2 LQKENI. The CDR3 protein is CASSSDGGTNEKLFF. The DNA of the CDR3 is TGTGCCAGCTCATCGGATGGGGGGACTAATGAAAAACTGTTTTTT.

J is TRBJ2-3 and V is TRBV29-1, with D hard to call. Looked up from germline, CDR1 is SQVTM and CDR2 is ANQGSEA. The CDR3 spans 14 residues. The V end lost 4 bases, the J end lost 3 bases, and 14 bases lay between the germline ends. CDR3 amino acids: CSVAGIPRTDTQYF. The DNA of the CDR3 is TGCAGCGTTGCTGGGATCCCTCGTACAGATACGCAGTATTTT.

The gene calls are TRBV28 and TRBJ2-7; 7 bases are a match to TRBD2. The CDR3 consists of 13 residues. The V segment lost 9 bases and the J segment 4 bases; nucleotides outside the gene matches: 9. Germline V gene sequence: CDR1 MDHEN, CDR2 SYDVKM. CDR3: CASRAGIRYEQYF. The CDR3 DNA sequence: TGTGCCAGTAGAGCGGGAATTAGGTACGAGCAGTACTTC. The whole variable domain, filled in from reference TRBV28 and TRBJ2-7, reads DVKVTQSSRYLVKRTGEKVFLECVQDMDHENMFWYRQDPGLGLRLIYFSYDVKMKEKGDIPEGYSVSREKKERFSLILESASTNQTSMYLCASRAGIRYEQYFGPGTRLTVT.

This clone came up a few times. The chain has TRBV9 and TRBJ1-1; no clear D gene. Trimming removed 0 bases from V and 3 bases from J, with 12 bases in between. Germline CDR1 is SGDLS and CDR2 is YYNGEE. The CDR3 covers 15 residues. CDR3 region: CASSVGSSLDTEAFF. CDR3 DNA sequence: TGTGCCAGCAGCGTAGGGTCTTCCCTTGACACTGAAGCTTTCTTT. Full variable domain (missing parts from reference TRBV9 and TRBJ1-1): DSGVTQTPKHLITATGQRVTLRCSPRSGDLSVYWYQQSLDQGLQFLIQYYNGEERAKGNILERFSAQQFPDLHSELNLSSLELGDSALYFCASSVGSSLDTEAFFGQGTRLTVV.